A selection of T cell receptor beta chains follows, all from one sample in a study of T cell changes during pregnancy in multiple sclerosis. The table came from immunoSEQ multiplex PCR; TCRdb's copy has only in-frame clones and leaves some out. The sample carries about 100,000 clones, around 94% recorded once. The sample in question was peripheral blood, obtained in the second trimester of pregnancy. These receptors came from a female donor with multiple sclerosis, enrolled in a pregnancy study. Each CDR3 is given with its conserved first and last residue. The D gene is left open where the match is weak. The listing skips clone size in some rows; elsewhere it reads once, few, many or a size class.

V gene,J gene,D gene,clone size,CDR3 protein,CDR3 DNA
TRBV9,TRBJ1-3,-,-,CASSKQGQGPSIGNTIYF,TGTGCCAGCAGCAAACAAGGACAAGGGCCGTCGATAGGAAACACCATATATTTT
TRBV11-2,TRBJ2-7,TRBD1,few,CASSPGQGREQYF,TGTGCCAGCAGCCCGGGACAGGGAAGAGAGCAGTACTTC
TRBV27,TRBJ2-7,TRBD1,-,CASPSLGGAAYEQYF,TGTGCCAGTCCCTCTCTAGGGGGCGCAGCCTACGAGCAGTACTTC
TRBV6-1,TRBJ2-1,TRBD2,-,CASSSLAGGYNEQFF,TGTGCCAGCAGTTCTCTAGCGGGAGGTTACAATGAGCAGTTCTTC
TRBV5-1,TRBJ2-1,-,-,CASSLIPRNEQFF,TGCGCCAGCAGCTTGATCCCCAGGAATGAGCAGTTCTTC
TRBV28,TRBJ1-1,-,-,CASKTGVNTEAFF,TGTGCCAGCAAAACGGGGGTGAACACTGAAGCTTTCTTT
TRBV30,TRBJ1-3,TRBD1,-,CACPDRAASGNTIYF,TGTGCCTGCCCTGACAGGGCCGCTTCTGGAAACACCATATATTTT
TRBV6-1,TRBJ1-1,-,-,CASPPGLLNTEAFF,TGTGCCAGCCCCCCCGGACTTTTGAACACTGAAGCTTTCTTT
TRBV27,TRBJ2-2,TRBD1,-,CASSYSSRDSRGTGELFF,TGTGCCAGCAGCTACTCCTCCCGGGACAGCCGTGGGACCGGGGAGCTGTTTTTT
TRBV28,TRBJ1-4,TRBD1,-,CASSTPATGGSEKLFF,TGTGCCAGCAGTACGCCAGCAACAGGGGGCAGTGAAAAACTGTTTTTT
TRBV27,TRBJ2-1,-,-,CASARGGAQFF,TGTGCCAGCGCAAGGGGCGGGGCACAGTTCTTC
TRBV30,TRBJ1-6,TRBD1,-,CAWSVGQGASSPLHF,TGTGCCTGGAGTGTTGGACAGGGGGCGAGTTCACCCCTCCACTTT
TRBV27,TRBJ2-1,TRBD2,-,CASSLLAGVHNEQFF,TGTGCCAGCAGTTTACTAGCGGGAGTCCACAATGAGCAGTTCTTC
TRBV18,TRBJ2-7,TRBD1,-,CASSPPTGSVEQYF,TGTGCCAGCTCACCACCGACAGGGTCTGTCGAGCAGTACTTC
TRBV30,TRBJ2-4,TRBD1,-,CAWSARGQGSDIQYF,TGTGCCTGGAGTGCCCGGGGACAGGGTTCGGACATTCAGTACTTC
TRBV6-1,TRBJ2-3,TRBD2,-,CASSATLAGGTDTQYF,TGTGCCAGCAGTGCAACACTAGCGGGGGGTACAGATACGCAGTATTTT
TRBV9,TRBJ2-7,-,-,CASSDGQPSREQYF,TGTGCCAGCAGCGATGGACAGCCTTCTCGTGAGCAGTACTTC
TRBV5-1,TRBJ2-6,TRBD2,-,CASSLPRAGGPSGANVLTF,TGCGCCAGCAGTCTCCCGCGGGCGGGGGGGCCGTCTGGGGCCAACGTCCTGACTTTC
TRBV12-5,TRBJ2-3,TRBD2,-,CASGLMKAGAGDTQYF,TGTGCTAGTGGTCTTATGAAAGCGGGAGCTGGAGATACGCAGTATTTT
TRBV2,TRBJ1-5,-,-,CASSRQGLDNQPQHF,TGTGCCAGCAGTAGGCAGGGCTTGGATAATCAGCCCCAGCATTTT
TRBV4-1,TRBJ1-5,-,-,CASSQDPGGAMGSNQPQHF,TGCGCCAGCAGCCAAGATCCTGGAGGGGCAATGGGAAGCAATCAGCCCCAGCATTTT
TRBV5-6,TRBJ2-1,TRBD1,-,CASSLRPTGPRFF,TGTGCCAGCAGCTTGCGGCCGACAGGGCCCAGGTTCTTC
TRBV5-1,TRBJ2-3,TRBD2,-,CASSLLGGGDTQYF,TGCGCCAGCAGCTTGCTGGGGGGGGGTGATACGCAGTATTTT
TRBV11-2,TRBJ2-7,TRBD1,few,CASRRPGTGLSYEQYF,TGTGCCAGCAGGCGGCCCGGGACAGGTCTCTCCTACGAGCAGTACTTC
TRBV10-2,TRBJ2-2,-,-,CASIETLAGTGELFF,TGCGCCAGCATAGAGACACTCGCGGGGACCGGGGAGCTGTTTTTT
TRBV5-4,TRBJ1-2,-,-,CASMETGASKRDGYTF,TGTGCCAGCATGGAGACAGGAGCGTCGAAAAGGGATGGCTACACCTTC
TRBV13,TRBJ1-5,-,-,CASSPEEGVIDQPQHF,TGTGCCAGCAGCCCCGAGGAGGGAGTTATCGATCAGCCCCAGCATTTT
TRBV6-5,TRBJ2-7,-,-,CASSKLANVAYEQYF,TGTGCCAGCAGTAAACTAGCAAATGTGGCCTACGAGCAGTACTTC
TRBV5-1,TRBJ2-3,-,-,CASSISRDTNTDTQYF,TGCGCCAGCAGCATTTCCCGGGACACAAACACAGATACGCAGTATTTT
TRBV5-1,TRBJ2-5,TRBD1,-,CASSPPGQAFETQYF,TGCGCCAGCAGCCCACCGGGACAGGCTTTTGAGACCCAGTACTTC
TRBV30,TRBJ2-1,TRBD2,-,CAWTGGSGGGNEQFF,TGTGCCTGGACGGGAGGCAGCGGGGGGGGGAATGAGCAGTTCTTC
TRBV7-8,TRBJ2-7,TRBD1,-,CASSLTGGSYEQYF,TGTGCCAGCAGCTTAACAGGGGGTTCCTACGAGCAGTACTTC
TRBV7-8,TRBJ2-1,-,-,CASSHTRSSYNEQFF,TGTGCCAGCAGTCATACGAGGAGCTCCTACAATGAGCAGTTCTTC
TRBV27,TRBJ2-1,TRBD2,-,CASSLRAGRIDNEQFF,TGTGCCAGCAGTTTGAGAGCGGGACGTATAGACAATGAGCAGTTCTTC
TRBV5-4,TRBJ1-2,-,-,CASSLGREGSNYGYTF,TGTGCCAGCAGCTTGGGCAGGGAAGGAAGTAACTATGGCTACACCTTC
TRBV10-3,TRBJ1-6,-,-,CAISESYPRLNSPLHF,TGTGCCATCAGTGAGTCTTATCCCAGGTTAAATTCACCCCTCCACTTT
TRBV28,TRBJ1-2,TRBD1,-,CASSFGTGTPNYGYTF,TGTGCCAGCAGTTTCGGGACAGGTACCCCTAACTATGGCTACACCTTC
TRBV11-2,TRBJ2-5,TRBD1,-,CASSLRLGTASIETQYF,TGTGCCAGCAGCCTCCGCCTGGGGACAGCCAGTATAGAGACCCAGTACTTC
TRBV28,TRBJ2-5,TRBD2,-,CASSTRSSGKETQYF,TGTGCCAGCAGCACCCGGTCTAGCGGGAAAGAGACCCAGTACTTC
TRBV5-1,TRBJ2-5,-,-,CASSRQLQETQYF,TGCGCCAGCAGCCGACAGCTCCAAGAGACCCAGTACTTC
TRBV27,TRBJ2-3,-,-,CASSSRSRGPRTDTQYF,TGTGCCAGCAGTTCCCGCTCGCGGGGGCCGCGCACAGATACGCAGTATTTT
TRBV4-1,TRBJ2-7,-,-,CASSQEGGWVAGASYEQYF,TGCGCCAGCAGCCAAGAAGGGGGTTGGGTAGCGGGTGCGTCCTACGAGCAGTACTTC
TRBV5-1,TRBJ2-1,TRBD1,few,CASTSTNLRQGASSYNEQFF,TGCGCCAGCACCTCCACCAACCTACGACAGGGGGCTAGCTCCTACAATGAGCAGTTCTTC
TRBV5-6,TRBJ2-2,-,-,CASSLDRVSLNTGELFF,TGTGCCAGCAGCTTGGACCGGGTTTCGTTGAACACCGGGGAGCTGTTTTTT
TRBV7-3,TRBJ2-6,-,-,CASSLIAQGSSGANVLTF,TGTGCCAGCAGCTTAATTGCGCAGGGGAGCTCTGGGGCCAACGTCCTGACTTTC
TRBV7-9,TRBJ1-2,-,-,CASSLKADSPRLTF,TGTGCCAGCAGCTTAAAGGCGGATAGCCCGCGGCTTACCTTC
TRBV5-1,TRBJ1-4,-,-,CASSPFTGLTEKLFF,TGCGCCAGCAGCCCCTTCACAGGGTTAACAGAAAAACTGTTTTTT
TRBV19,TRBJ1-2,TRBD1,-,CASSVSGTEAYGYTF,TGTGCCAGTAGTGTCTCCGGGACAGAGGCCTATGGCTACACCTTC
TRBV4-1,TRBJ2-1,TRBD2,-,CASSQDSGYDNEQFF,TGCGCCAGCAGCCAAGATAGCGGGTACGACAATGAGCAGTTCTTC
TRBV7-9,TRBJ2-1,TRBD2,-,CASSVSGNRSYNEQFF,TGTGCCAGCAGCGTTAGCGGGAATCGATCCTACAATGAGCAGTTCTTC